The source of this T cell receptor (beta chain) is a study of shared clonotypes between healthy human individuals. V shed 2 bases and J shed 4 bases, with 11 bases lying between them. Germline V gene lookup returns CDR1 MDHEN and CDR2 SYDVKM. This CDR3 contains 15 residues. It was CD45RO-negative cells, positively selected for CCR7, that made up naive CD8 cells, with terminally differentiated effector memory CD45RA+ cells excluded. General study results and limits: Sequencing depth was expected to affect clonotype sharing among donors. Owing to a small donor count, the genetic and exposure-history diversity represented was limited.

Turning to this clone: Its antigen is not known.

Sorted-subset replicate PCRs used around 200 ng DNA, 30,000 or so T cell genomes. The authors' processing: ImmunoSEQ sequences covered only the junction and lacked quality scores; filtering therefore differed. Only in-frame clones appear in the TCRdb table, and some are missing; sequencing was by immunoSEQ multiplex PCR. From that table come the V and J calls and clone size; the DNA was used to work out D and trimming. The table lists around 1.9 million clones, 80% to 95% of them singletons, with under 2% in the top ten. The rearrangement joins TRBV28 to TRBJ2-2; the D gene is possibly TRBD2 (5 bases). The receptor was derived from a man younger than 35 in good health. Some clones in this sample may be carry-over from other donors' samples. The sequencing sample was made of naive CD8+ T cells from PBMCs. DNA of the CDR3: TGTGCCAGCAGTTTACTACGACGGGGCACCGGGGAGCTGTTTTTT. It is translated as CASSLLRRGTGELFF.